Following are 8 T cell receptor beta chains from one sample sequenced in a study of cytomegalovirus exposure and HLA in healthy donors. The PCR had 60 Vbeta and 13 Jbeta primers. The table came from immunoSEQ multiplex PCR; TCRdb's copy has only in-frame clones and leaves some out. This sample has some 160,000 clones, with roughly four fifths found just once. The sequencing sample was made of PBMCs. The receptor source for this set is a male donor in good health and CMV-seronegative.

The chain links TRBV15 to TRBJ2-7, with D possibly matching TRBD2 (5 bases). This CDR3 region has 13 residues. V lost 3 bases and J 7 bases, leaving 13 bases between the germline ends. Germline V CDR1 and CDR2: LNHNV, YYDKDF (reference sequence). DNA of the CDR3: TGTGCCACCAGCAGCAGTCTCGGGGTGGAGCAGTACTTC. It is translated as CATSSSLGVEQYF.

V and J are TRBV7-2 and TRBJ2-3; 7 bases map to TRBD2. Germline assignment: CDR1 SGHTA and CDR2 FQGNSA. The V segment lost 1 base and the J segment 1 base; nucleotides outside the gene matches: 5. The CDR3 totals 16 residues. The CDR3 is CASSLEGRARTDTQYF. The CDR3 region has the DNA TGTGCCAGCAGCTTAGAAGGGAGGGCCCGCACAGATACGCAGTATTTT.

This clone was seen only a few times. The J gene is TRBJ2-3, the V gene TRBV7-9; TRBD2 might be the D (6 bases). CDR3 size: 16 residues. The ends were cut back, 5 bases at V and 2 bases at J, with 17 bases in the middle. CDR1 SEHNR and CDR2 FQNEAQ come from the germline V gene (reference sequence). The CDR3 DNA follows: TGTGCCAGCAGCACCCGACGGGGGATGAACACAGATACGCAGTATTTT. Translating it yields CASSTRRGMNTDTQYF.

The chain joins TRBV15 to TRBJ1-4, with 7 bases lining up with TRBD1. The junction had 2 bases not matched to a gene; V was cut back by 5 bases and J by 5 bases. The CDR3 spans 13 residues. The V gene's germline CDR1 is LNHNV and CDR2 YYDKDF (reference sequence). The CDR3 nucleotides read TGTGCCACCAGCCAGACAGGGAATGAAAAACTGTTTTTT. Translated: CATSQTGNEKLFF.

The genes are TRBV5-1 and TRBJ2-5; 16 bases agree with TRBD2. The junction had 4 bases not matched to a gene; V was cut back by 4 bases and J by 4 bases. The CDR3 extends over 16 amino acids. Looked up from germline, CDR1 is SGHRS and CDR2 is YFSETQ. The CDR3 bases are TGCGCCAGCAGCCCGGGACTAGCGGGAGGGACAGAGACCCAGTACTTC. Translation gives CASSPGLAGGTETQYF.

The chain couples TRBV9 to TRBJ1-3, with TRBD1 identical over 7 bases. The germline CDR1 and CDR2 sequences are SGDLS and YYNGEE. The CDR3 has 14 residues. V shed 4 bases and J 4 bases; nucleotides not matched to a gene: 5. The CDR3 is CASSREDRGNTIYF. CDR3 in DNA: TGTGCCAGCAGCCGCGAGGACAGGGGAAACACCATATATTTT.

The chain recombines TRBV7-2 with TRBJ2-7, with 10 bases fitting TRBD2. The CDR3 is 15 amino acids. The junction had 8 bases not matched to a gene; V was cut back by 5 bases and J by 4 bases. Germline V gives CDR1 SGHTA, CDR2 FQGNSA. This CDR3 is CASSRLAGGDYEQYF. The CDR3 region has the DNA TGTGCCAGCAGCCGACTAGCGGGTGGGGATTACGAGCAGTACTTC. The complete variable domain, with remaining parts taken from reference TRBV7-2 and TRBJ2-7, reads GAGVSQSPSNKVTEKGKDVELRCDPISGHTALYWYRQSLGQGLEFLIYFQGNSAPDKSGLPSDRFSAERTGGSVSTLTIQRTQQEDSAVYLCASSRLAGGDYEQYFGPGTRLTVT.

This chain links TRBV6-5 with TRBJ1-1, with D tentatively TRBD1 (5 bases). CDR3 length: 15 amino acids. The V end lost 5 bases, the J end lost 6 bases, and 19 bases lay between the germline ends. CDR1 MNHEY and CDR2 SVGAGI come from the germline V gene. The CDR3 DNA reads TGTGCCAGCAGTATCTCGACGGGGGTCATCTCTGAAGCTTTCTTT. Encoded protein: CASSISTGVISEAFF.